The TCR beta chain under discussion was sequenced for a study of CD8 T cells in ankylosing spondylitis. General study findings and limits: Reports of some motif variants in reactive arthritis synovial fluid and blood predate this one. Matched ankylosing spondylitis synovial fluid reportedly showed significant enrichment of disease-linked clones.

The CDR3 totals 14 residues. Germline V gene lookup returns CDR1 MNHEY and CDR2 SMNVEV (reference sequence). With V trimmed by 8 bases and J by 1 base, 8 bases remained unmatched. TCRdb fed the 5' RACE reads into MiXCR, producing one record per CDR3 protein. The sample shows under 300,000 distinct CDR3 sequences, 18% of them seen only once. This clonotype was observed a handful of times. Antigen specificity is unknown. The clonotype was recovered from a male donor with ankylosing spondylitis or in good health (not recorded which). The chain recombines TRBV27 with TRBJ2-7, with 7 bases fitting TRBD2. The specimen sequenced was blood, either unsorted or a sorted T cell fraction (not recorded which). Here the CDR3 reads CASGPSGASYEQYF. The CDR3 DNA reads TGTGCCAGCGGTCCTAGCGGAGCGTCCTACGAGCAGTACTTC.